This TCR beta chain was identified in a study of cytomegalovirus exposure and HLA in healthy donors. Trimming took off 10 bases at V and 6 bases at J, with 21 bases between the two ends. This CDR3 region has 14 residues. CDR1 LNHDA and CDR2 SQIVND come from the germline V gene (reference sequence). PCR primers comprised 60 Vbeta and 13 Jbeta primers. Sequencing was performed with immunoSEQ multiplex PCR; in TCRdb, only in-frame clones are kept and a portion is missing. This sample has about 200,000 clones, with over 70% found just once. On this clone itself: What it binds is unknown.

General observations from the study: Earlier results showed most TCR beta V segments being productive about 90% or about 30% of the time. A later analysis reportedly found that, within productive TCRs, an Asian-associated ancestry cluster had fewer N-insertions than the mean observed across the roughly 700 donors.

Sequenced input: PBMCs. This rearrangement joins TRBV19 to TRBJ1-1, with D perhaps TRBD1 (5 bases). The sequence came from a boy under 10 years old in good health and CMV-seronegative. CDR3 nucleotides: TGTGCCACCAAGGTAGGGTTTCAGGGTGCTGAAGCTTTCTTT. Translating gives CATKVGFQGAEAFF. Based on the CDR3 plus reference TRBV19 and TRBJ1-1, the full variable domain is DGGITQSPKYLFRKEGQNVTLSCEQNLNHDAMYWYRQDPGQGLRLIYYSQIVNDFQKGDIAEGYSVSREKKESFPLTVTSAQKNPTAFYLCATKVGFQGAEAFFGQGTRLTVV.